These 5 T cell receptor beta chains were sequenced from one sample in a study of T-cell reconstitution after alpha-beta-depleted transplantation in children. Unique molecular identifiers were built into the TCRbeta library. Via MiXCR, TCRdb re-called the PCR reads, giving one row per CDR3 protein. Altogether fewer than 550,000 distinct CDR3 sequences are present, about a tenth being singletons, with the ten largest covering nearly 5.5%. The input for sequencing was PBMCs from the stem cell graft donor, taken from the stem cell graft. These receptors originate from a human donor who donated a stem cell graft to a child with acute myeloid leukemia.

This chain joins TRBV29-1 and TRBJ2-1, with 7 bases fitting TRBD2. The CDR3 is 14 residues long. Looked up from germline, CDR1 is SQVTM and CDR2 is ANQGSEA. The V and J ends lost 3 bases and 8 bases, in that order; junction bases with no gene match: 10. CDR3 loop: CSVDPGLTGDEQFF. The CDR3 nucleotides are TGCAGCGTTGATCCGGGACTAACTGGCGATGAGCAGTTCTTC.

The chain recombines TRBV25-1 with TRBJ1-1, with 8 bases that match TRBD1. The CDR3 is 16 residues long. The germline gives CDR1 MGHDK, CDR2 SYGVNS. V lost 5 bases and J lost 4; bases outside the gene matches: 12. CDR3 loop: CASSQGQGRDGTEAFF. The CDR3 DNA sequence: TGTGCCAGCAGTCAAGGACAGGGTCGGGATGGCACTGAAGCTTTCTTT.

At least ten counts were recorded for this clonotype. The chain links TRBV7-9 to TRBJ2-7, with 11 bases lining up with TRBD1. The CDR3 consists of 15 residues. J gave up 4 bases and V 5 bases, and 7 bases lay outside the gene matches. CDR1 is SEHNR and CDR2 is FQNEAQ in the germline V gene (reference sequence). The CDR3 DNA follows: TGTGCCAGCAGCCCGACCGGGACAGGGGGGTACGAGCAGTACTTC. Its translation is CASSPTGTGGYEQYF.

This clonotype was seen at least ten times. J is TRBJ2-7 and V is TRBV6-1, with 7 bases identical to TRBD1. The CDR3 has 15 amino acids. Trimming cost V 1 base and J 0 bases; bases outside gene matches: 3. Germline CDR1 MNHNS, CDR2 SASEGT. The CDR3 DNA reads TGTGCCAGCAGTGAAGGCAGGGGGAGCTCCTACGAGCAGTACGTC. Amino acids: CASSEGRGSSYEQYV.

In this sample, this clonotype turned up a few times. The J gene is TRBJ1-1, the V gene TRBV6-1; D remains unclear. CDR3 size: 16 residues. Germline CDR1 is MNHNS and CDR2 is SASEGT. Trimming removed 5 bases from V and 1 base from J, with 17 bases in between. The CDR3 sequence: CASSQFGIVSNTEAFF. CDR3 nucleotides: TGTGCCAGCAGTCAATTCGGTATTGTTTCGAACACTGAAGCTTTCTTT.